This T cell receptor beta chain was identified during a study of cytomegalovirus exposure and HLA in healthy donors. The sample holds a few counts of this clone. The target antigen is unknown. This PCR relied on a set of 60 Vbeta primers and 13 Jbeta primers. Assay used: immunoSEQ multiplex PCR; TCRdb lists only in-frame clones, some missing. The sample holds about 160,000 clones, roughly three quarters seen once. Points from the study as a whole: Despite most TCR sequences being rare, some public TCRs occurred in many donors. A later analysis linked 15,000 to 20,000 TCR beta sequences to HLA alleles at 0.05 false discovery rate.

Germline CDR1 SGHDT, CDR2 YYEEEE. The CDR3 consists of 17 residues. Between the trimmed V and J ends, which lost 4 bases and 6 bases, there was a span of 23 bases. Sequencing was performed on PBMCs. This receptor was obtained from a woman in her thirties or forties in good health and CMV-seropositive. The chain joins TRBV5-6 to TRBJ2-1; D may be TRBD2 (6 bases). The CDR3 here is CASSGDRRLAEINEQFF. As DNA, the CDR3 is TGTGCCAGCAGCGGGGATAGGAGGTTAGCGGAGATCAATGAGCAGTTCTTC.